This entry concerns a single T cell receptor beta chain. Deletions cut 4 bases from V and 2 bases from J, with 20 bases between. Germline CDR1 ENHRY, CDR2 SYGVKD. The CDR3 length is 18 residues. These data originate in a study of OX40 agonist ivuxolimab in advanced cancers. At the level of the study: Patients received the agonistic anti-OX40 (CD134) antibody ivuxolimab. People in dose escalation had one of these cancers: hepatocellular carcinoma, melanoma, renal cell or head and neck cancer.

Some clones are missing from TCRdb's copy, which holds only in-frame ones; the method was immunoSEQ multiplex PCR. The data contain about 73,000 clones, almost 90% of them singletons. Sequenced material: CD4+ or CD8+ T cells sorted from blood, taken in a trial of the OX40 agonist ivuxolimab. The TCR sequence derives from an adult with an advanced solid tumor such as melanoma, head and neck, liver or kidney cancer. The chain recombines TRBV10-3 with TRBJ2-2, with D unclear. The CDR3 DNA sequence: TGTGCCATCAGTGTAGGGCGATTATCTAAGATCAACACCGGGGAGCTGTTTTTT. Translation gives CAISVGRLSKINTGELFF.